Below, 2 T cell receptor beta chains from the same sample are listed, as sequenced in a study of neurological immune-mediated disorders. One entry per CDR3 protein, called by TCRdb with MiXCR from the 5' RACE reads. Among about 58,000 distinct CDR3 sequences listed, around 2.3% were seen once. The sequencing input was PBMCs. These receptors were collected from a man in his forties or fifties with multiple sclerosis.

This clonotype appeared many times. The chain carries TRBV4-3 and TRBJ2-2, with D possibly TRBD2 on 5 matching bases. The germline gives CDR1 LGHNA, CDR2 YSLEER. With 3 bases removed from V and 2 bases from J, the gap between germline ends came to 7 bases. CDR3 length: 14 amino acids. The CDR3 here is CASSQRVNTGELFF. The CDR3 region has the DNA TGCGCCAGCAGCCAGAGGGTAAACACCGGGGAGCTGTTTTTT.

This clonotype has ten or more counts. This chain connects TRBV5-1 to TRBJ2-1; D uncertain. Per germline, CDR1 SGHRS and CDR2 YFSETQ. This CDR3 has 16 residues. V was cut by 0 bases and J by 9 bases, with 19 bases left in between. The CDR3 is CASSLAPPPSISEQFF. DNA of the CDR3: TGCGCCAGCAGCTTGGCCCCTCCCCCGTCTATTAGTGAGCAGTTCTTC.